The clone carrying this T cell receptor (beta chain) turned up a few times. Germline CDR1 SGHRS, CDR2 YFSETQ. The CDR3 is 16 residues long. V gave up 0 bases and J gave up 4 bases; unmatched junction bases: 5. This entry is derived from a study of cytomegalovirus exposure and HLA in healthy donors. Primers included in the PCR were 60 Vbeta and 13 Jbeta primers. The data were produced by immunoSEQ multiplex PCR, yet TCRdb's version contains in-frame clones alone and is incomplete. The table lists more than 150,000 clones, 70% to 80% of them singletons. J is TRBJ2-3 and V is TRBV5-1, with 10 bases lining up with TRBD2. Source material: PBMCs. This receptor was obtained from a man aged 18-30 years in good health and CMV-seronegative. CDR3 sequence reads: CASSLDSSGRSDTQYF. The CDR3, as DNA: TGCGCCAGCAGCTTGGATAGTAGCGGGAGGTCAGATACGCAGTATTTT.